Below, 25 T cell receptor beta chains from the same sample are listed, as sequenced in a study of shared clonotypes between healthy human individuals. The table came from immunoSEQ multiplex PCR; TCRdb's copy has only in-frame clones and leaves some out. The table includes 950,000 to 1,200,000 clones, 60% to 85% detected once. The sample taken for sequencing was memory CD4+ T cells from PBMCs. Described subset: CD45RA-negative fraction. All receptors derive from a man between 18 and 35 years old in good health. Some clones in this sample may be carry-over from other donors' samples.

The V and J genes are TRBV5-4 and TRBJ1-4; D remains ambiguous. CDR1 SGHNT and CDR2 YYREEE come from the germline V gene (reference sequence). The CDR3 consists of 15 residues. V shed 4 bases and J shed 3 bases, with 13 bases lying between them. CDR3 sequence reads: CASSRSSRANEKLFF. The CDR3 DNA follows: TGTGCCAGCAGCCGTTCGTCGAGAGCTAATGAAAAACTGTTTTTT. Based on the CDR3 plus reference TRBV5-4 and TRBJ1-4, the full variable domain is ETGVTQSPTHLIKTRGQQVTLRCSSQSGHNTVSWYQQALGQGPQFIFQYYREEENGRGNFPPRFSGLQFPNYSSELNVNALELDDSALYLCASSRSSRANEKLFFGSGTQLSVL.

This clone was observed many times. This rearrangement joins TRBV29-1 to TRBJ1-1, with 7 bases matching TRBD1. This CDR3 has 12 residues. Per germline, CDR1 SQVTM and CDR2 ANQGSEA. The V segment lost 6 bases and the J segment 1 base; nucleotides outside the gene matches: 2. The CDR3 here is CSVTGTNTEAFF. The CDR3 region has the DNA TGCAGCGTGACAGGGACGAACACTGAAGCTTTCTTT.

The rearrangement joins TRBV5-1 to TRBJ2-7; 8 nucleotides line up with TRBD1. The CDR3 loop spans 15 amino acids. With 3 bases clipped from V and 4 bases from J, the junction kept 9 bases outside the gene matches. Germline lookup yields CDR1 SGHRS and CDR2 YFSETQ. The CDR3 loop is CASSSSAGGWYEQYF. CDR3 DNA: TGCGCCAGCAGCTCCTCCGCAGGGGGCTGGTACGAGCAGTACTTC.

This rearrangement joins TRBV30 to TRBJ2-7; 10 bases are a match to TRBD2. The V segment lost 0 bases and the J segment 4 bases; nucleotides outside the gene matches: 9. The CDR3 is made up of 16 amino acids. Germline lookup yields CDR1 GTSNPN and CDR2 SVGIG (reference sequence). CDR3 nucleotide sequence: TGTGCCTGGAGTGTACGAAGCGGGAGGGCCCTATACGAGCAGTACTTC. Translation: CAWSVRSGRALYEQYF.

DNA for the CDR3: TGTGCCAGCAGGAGGACTAGCATCATCCACGAGCAGTACTTC. Amino acid sequence: CASRRTSIIHEQYF. V usage is TRBV6-6 and J usage is TRBJ2-7; TRBD2 aligns across 8 bases. The CDR3 is 14 amino acids. Germline V gene lookup returns CDR1 MNHNY and CDR2 SVGAGI (reference sequence). V shed 6 bases, J shed 5 bases, and the junction held 9 bases outside the gene matches.

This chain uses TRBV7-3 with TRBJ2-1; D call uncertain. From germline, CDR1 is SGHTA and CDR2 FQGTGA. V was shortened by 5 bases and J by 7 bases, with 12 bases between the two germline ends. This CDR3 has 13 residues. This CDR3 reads CASSPFAGNEQFF. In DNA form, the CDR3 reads TGTGCCAGCAGCCCATTCGCTGGTAATGAGCAGTTCTTC.

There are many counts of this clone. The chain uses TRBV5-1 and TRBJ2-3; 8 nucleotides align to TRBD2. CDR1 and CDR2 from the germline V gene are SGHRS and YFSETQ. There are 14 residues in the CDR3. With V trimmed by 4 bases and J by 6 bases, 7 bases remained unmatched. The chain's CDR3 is CASSPGTRLDTQYF. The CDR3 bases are TGCGCCAGCAGCCCGGGGACTAGGCTCGATACGCAGTATTTT.

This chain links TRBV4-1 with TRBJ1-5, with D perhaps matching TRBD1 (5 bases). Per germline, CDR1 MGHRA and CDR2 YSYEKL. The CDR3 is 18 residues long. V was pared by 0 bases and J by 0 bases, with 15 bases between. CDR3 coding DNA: TGCGCCAGCAGCCAAGAGTGGAGAGGGGTAAATAGCAATCAGCCCCAGCATTTT. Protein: CASSQEWRGVNSNQPQHF.

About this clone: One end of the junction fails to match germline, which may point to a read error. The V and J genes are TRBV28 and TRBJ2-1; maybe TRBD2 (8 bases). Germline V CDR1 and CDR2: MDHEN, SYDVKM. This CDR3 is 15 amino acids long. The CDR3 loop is CASSLLAGQRHEQFF. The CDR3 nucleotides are TGTGCCAGCAGCTTATTAGCGGGACAGAGACATGAGCAGTTCTTC.

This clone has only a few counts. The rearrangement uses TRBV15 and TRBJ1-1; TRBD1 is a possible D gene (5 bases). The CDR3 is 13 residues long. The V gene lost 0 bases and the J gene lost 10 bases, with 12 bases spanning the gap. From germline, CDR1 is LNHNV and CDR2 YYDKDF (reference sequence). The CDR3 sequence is CATSREGPGGAFF. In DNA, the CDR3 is TGTGCCACCAGCAGAGAGGGTCCGGGGGGAGCTTTCTTT.

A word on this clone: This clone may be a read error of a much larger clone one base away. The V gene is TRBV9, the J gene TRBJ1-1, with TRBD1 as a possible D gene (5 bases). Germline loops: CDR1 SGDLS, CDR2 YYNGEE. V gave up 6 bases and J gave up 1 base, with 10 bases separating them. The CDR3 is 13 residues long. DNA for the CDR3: TGTGCCAGCAACCCGACAGAGAACACTGAAGCTTTCTTT. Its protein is CASNPTENTEAFF.

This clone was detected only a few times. CDR3 loop: CASSPDRGYSPLHF. For the CDR3, the DNA is TGCGCCAGCAGCCCGGACAGGGGTTATTCACCCCTCCACTTT. V usage is TRBV4-1 and J usage is TRBJ1-6, with 9 nucleotides matching TRBD1. V shed 4 bases and J 8 bases; nucleotides not matched to a gene: 3. Germline CDR1 and CDR2: MGHRA and YSYEKL. The CDR3 has 14 residues.

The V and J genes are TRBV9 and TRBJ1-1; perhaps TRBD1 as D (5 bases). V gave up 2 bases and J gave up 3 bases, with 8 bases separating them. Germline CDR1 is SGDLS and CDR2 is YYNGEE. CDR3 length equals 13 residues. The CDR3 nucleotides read TGTGCCAGCAGCGTGGACACCCACACTGAAGCTTTCTTT. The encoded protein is CASSVDTHTEAFF.

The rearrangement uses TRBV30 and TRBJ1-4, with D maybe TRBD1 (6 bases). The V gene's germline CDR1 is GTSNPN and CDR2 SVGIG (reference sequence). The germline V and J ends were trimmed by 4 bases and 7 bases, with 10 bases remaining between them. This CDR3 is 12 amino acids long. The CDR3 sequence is CAWNRASEKLFF. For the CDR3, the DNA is TGTGCCTGGAACAGGGCAAGTGAAAAACTGTTTTTT.

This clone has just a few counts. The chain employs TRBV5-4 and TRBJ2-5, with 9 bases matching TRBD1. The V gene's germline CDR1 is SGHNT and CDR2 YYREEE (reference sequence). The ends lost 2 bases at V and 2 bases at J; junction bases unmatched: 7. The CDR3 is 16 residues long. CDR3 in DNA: TGTGCCAGCAGCTTCCCGGACAGGGGTCGGCAAGAGACCCAGTACTTC. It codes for CASSFPDRGRQETQYF.

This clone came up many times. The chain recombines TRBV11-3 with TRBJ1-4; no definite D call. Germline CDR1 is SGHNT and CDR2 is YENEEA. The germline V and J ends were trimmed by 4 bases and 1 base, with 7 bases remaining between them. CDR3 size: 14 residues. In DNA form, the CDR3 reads TGTGCCAGCAGCTCCGGAGGAACTAATGAAAAACTGTTTTTT. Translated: CASSSGGTNEKLFF.

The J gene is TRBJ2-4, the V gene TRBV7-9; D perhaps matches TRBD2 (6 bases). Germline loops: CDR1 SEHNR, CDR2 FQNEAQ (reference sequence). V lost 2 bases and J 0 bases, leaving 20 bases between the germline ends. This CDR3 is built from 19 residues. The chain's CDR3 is CASSLMGGAVPVAKNIQYF. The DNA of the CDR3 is TGTGCCAGCAGCTTAATGGGGGGAGCTGTACCTGTAGCCAAAAACATTCAGTACTTC.

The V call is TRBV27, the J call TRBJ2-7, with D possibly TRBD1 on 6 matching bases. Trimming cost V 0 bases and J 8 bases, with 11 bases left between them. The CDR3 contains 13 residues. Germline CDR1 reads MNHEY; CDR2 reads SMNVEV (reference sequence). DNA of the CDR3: TGTGCCAGCAGTTTATCGGTGACAGGCCAGCAGTACTTC. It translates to CASSLSVTGQQYF.

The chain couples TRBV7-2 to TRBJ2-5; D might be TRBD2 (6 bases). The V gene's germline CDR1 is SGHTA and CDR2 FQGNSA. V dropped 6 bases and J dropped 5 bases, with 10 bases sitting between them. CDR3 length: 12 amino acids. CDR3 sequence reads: CASSTSRETQYF. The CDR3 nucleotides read TGTGCCAGCAGTACTAGCCGGGAGACCCAGTACTTC.

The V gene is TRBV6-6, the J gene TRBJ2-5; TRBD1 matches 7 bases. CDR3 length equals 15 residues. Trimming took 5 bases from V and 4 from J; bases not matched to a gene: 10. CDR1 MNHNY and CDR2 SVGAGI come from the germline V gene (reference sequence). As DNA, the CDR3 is TGTGCCAGCAGTGCACAGGGGTTGGTTTTAGAGACCCAGTACTTC. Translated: CASSAQGLVLETQYF.

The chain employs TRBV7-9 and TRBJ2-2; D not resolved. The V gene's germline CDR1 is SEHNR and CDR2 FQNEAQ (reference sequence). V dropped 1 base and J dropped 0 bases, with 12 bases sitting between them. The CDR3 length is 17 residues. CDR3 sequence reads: CASSLVRLTANTGELFF. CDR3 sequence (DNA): TGTGCCAGCAGCTTAGTGCGGCTTACCGCGAACACCGGGGAGCTGTTTTTT.

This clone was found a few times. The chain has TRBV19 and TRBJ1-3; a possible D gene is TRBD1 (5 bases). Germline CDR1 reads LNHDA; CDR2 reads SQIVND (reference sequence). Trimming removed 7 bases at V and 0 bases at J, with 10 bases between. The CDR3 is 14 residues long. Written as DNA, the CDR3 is TGTGCCAGTATTAGCGGACACTCTGGAAACACCATATATTTT. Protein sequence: CASISGHSGNTIYF.

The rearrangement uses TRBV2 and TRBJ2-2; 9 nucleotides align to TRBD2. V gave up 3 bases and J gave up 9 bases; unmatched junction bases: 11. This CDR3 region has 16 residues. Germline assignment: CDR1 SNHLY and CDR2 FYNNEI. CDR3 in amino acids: CASSDWGGTSSRELFF. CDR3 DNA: TGTGCCAGCAGTGATTGGGGTGGGACTAGCAGCCGGGAGCTGTTTTTT.

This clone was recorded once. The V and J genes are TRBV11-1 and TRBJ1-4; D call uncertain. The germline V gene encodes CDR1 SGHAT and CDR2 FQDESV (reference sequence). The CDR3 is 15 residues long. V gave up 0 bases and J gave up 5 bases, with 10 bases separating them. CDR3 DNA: TGTGCCAGCAGCTTAGCCGGTAGTCGGAATGAAAAACTGTTTTTT. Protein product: CASSLAGSRNEKLFF.

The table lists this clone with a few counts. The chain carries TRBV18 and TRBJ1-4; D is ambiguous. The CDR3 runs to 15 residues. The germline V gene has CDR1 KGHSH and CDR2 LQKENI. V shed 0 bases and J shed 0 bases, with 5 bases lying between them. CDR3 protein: CASSPPTSTNEKLFF. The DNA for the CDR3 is TGTGCCAGCTCACCACCTACCTCAACTAATGAAAAACTGTTTTTT.